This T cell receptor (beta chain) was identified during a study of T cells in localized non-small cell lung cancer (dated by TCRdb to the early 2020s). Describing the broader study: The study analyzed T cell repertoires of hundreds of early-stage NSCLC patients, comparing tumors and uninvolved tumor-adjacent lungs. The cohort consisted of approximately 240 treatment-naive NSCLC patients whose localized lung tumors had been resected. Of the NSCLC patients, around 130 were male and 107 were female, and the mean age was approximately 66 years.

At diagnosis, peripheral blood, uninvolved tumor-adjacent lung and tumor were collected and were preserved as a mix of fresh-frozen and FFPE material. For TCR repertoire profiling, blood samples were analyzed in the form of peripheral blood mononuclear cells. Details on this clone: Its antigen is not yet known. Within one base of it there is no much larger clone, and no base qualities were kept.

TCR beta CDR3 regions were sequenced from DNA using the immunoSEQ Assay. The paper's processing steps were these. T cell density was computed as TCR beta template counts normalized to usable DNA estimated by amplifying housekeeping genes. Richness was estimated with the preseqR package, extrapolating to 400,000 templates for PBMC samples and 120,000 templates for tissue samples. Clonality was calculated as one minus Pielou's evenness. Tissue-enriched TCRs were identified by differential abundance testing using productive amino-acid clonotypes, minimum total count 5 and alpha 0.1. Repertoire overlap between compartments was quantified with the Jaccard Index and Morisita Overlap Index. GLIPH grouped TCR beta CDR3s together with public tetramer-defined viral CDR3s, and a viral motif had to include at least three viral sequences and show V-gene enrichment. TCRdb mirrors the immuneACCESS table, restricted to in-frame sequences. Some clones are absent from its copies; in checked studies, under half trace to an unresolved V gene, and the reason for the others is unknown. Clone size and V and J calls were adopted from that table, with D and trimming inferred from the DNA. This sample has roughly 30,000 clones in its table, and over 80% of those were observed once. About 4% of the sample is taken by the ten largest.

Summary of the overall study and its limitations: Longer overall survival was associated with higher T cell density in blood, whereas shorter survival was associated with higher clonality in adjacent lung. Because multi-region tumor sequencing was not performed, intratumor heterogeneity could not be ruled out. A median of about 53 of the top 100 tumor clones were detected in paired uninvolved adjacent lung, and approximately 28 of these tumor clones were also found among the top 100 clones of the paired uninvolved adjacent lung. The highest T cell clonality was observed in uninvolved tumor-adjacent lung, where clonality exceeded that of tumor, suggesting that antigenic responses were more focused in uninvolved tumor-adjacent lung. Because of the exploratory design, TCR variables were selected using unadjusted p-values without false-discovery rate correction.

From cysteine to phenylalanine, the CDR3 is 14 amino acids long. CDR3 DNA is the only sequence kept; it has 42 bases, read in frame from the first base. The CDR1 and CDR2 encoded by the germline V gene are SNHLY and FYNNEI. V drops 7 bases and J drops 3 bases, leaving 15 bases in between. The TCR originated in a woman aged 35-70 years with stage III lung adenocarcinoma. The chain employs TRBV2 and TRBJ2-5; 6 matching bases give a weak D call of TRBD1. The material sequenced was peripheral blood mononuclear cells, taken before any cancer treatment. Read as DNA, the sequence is TGTGCCAGCAATCGGCTAGCAGGGGAAGAGACCCAGTACTTC. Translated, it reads CASNRLAGEETQYF.